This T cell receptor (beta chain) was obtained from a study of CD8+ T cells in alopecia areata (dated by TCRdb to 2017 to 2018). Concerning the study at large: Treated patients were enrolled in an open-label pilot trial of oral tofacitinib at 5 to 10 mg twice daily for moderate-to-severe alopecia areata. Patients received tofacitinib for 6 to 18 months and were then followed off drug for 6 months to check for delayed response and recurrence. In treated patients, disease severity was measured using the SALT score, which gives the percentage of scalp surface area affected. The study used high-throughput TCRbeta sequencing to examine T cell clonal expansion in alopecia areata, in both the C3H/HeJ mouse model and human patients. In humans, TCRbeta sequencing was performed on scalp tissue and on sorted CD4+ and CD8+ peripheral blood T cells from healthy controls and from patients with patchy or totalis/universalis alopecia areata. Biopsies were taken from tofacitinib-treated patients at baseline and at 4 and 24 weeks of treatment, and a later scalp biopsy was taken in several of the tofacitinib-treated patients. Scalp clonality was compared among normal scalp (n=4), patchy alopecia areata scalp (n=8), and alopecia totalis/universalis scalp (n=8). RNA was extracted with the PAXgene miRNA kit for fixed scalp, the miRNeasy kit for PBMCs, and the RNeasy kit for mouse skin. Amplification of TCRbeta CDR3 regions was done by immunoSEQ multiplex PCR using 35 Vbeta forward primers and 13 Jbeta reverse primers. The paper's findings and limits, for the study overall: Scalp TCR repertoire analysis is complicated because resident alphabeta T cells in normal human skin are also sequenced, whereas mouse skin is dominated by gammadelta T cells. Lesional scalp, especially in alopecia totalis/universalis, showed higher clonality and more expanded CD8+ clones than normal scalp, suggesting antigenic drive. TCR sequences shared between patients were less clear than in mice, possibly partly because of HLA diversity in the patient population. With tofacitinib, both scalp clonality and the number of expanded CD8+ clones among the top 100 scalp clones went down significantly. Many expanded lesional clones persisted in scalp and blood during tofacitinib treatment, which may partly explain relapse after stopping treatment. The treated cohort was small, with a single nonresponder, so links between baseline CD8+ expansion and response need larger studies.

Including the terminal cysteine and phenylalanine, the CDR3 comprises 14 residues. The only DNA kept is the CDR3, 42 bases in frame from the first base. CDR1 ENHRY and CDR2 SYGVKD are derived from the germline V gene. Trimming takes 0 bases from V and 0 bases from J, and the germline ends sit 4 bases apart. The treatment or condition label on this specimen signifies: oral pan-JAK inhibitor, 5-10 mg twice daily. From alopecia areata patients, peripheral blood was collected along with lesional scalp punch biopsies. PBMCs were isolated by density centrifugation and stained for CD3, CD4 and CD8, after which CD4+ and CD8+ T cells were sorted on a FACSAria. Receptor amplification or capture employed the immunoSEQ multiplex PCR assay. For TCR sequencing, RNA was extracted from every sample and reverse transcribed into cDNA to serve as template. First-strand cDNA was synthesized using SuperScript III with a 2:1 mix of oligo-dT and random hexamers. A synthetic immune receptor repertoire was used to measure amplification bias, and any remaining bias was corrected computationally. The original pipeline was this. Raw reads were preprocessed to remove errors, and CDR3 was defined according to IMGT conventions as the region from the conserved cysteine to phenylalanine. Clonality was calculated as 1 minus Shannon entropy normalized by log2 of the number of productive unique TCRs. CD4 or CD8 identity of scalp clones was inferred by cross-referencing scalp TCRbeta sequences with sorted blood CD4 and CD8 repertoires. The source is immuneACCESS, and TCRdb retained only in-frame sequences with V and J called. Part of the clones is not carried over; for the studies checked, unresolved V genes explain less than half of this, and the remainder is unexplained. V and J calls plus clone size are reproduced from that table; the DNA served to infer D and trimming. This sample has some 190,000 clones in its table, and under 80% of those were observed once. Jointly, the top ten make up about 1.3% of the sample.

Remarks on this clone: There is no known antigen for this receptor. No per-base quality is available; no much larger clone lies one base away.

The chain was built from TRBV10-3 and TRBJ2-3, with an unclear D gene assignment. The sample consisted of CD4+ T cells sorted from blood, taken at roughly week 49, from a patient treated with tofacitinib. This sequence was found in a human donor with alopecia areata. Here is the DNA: TGTGCCATCAGTGAGTCCCAGAGCACAGATACGCAGTATTTT. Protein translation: CAISESQSTDTQYF.